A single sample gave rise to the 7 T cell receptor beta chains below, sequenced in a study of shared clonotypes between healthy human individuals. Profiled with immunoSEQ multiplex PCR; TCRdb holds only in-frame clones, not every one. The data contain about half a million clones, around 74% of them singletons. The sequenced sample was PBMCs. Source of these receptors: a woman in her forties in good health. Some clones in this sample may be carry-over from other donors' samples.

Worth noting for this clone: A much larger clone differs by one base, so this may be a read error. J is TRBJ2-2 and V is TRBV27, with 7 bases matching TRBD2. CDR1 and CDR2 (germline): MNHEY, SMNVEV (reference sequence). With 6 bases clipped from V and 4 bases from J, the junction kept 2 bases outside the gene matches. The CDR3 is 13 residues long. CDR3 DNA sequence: TGTGCCAGCAGCTGGGGGGGCACCGGGGAGCTGTTTTTT. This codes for CASSWGGTGELFF.

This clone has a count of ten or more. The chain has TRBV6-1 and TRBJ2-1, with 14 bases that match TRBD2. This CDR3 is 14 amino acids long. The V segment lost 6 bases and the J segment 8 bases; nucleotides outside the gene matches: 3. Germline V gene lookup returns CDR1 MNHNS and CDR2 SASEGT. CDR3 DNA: TGTGCCAGCAGGGGGACTAGCGGGAGCCATGAGCAGTTCTTC. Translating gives CASRGTSGSHEQFF.

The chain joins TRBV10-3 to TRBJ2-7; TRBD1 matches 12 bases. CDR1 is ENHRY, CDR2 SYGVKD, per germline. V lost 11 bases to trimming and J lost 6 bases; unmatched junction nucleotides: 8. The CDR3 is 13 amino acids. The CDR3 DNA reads TGTGCCGCTACCGGGACAGGGGGCCTCGAGCAGTACTTC. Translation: CAATGTGGLEQYF.

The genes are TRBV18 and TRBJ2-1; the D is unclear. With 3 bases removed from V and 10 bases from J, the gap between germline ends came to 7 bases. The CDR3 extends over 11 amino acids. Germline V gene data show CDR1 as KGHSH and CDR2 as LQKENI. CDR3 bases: TGTGCCAGCTCACCTGGGTTAGAGCAGTTCTTC. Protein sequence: CASSPGLEQFF.

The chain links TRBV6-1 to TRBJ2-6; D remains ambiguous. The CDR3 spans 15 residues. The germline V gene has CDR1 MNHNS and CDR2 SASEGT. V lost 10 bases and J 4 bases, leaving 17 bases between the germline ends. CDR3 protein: CATGSDSAGANVLTF. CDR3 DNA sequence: TGTGCCACCGGATCCGACTCGGCAGGGGCCAACGTCCTGACTTTC.

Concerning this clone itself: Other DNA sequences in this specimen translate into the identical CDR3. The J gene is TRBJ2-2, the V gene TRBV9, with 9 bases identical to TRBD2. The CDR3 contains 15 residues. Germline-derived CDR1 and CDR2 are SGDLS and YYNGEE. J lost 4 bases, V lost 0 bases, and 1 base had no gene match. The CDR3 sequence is CASSVVTSGTGELFF. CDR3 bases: TGTGCCAGCAGCGTAGTGACTAGCGGCACCGGGGAGCTGTTTTTT. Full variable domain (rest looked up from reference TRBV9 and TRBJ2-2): DSGVTQTPKHLITATGQRVTLRCSPRSGDLSVYWYQQSLDQGLQFLIQYYNGEERAKGNILERFSAQQFPDLHSELNLSSLELGDSALYFCASSVVTSGTGELFFGEGSRLTVL.

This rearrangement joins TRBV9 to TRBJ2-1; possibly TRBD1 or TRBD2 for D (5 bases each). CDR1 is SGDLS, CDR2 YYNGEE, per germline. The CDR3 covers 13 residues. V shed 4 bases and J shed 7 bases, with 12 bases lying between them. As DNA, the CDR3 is TGTGCCAGCAGCCTCGGGACGGTAAATGAGCAGTTCTTC. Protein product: CASSLGTVNEQFF.